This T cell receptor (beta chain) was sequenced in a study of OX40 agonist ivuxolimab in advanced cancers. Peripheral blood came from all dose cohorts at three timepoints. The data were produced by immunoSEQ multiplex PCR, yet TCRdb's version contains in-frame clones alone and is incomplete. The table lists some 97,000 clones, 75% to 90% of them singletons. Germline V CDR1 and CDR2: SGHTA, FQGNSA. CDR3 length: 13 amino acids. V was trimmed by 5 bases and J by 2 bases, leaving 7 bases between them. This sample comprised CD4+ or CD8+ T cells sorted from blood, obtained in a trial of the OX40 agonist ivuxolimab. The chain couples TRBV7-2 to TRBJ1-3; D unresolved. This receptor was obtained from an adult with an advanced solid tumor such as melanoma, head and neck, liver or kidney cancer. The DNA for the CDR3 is TGTGCCAGCAGCGCGTTCCCTGGAAACACCATATATTTT. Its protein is CASSAFPGNTIYF.